This TCR beta chain was identified in a study of molecular identifiers for immune sequencing clone quantification. Overall study: Replicate experiments took RNA from about 20,000 or 100,000 naive CD8 cells, divided it five ways and sequenced four. General observations from the study: Over 97% of CMV-specific effector molecules, but under 1% of naive ones, were in clones above 20 copies.

Naive CD8 T cells, phenotype CD8+CD4-CCR7+CD45RA+, were sorted. TCRdb reprocessed the PCR reads via MiXCR and lists one record per CDR3 protein. The sample shows about 320,000 distinct CDR3 sequences, over 20% of them seen only once. V lost 7 bases, J lost 3 bases, and 22 bases lay in between. CDR3 size: 16 residues. The germline CDR1 and CDR2 sequences are LNHDA and SQIVND (reference sequence). Points on this clonotype: No antigen is known for it. The CDR3 does not close with the conserved phenylalanine or tryptophan, likely indicating a read error.

The specimen was naive CD8+ T cells from blood, with Jurkat cell RNA spiked in. As to subset: FACS-sorted CD8+CD4-CCR7+CD45RA+ naive T cells. The sequence came from a human donor in good health. Some libraries in this study had Jurkat cell RNA spiked in. This chain connects TRBV19 to TRBJ2-7; D is tentatively TRBD1 or TRBD2 (5 bases each). The CDR3 nucleotides are TGTGCCAGTACCGAGGGGTCCCTCTGGCAGGGCTACGAGCAGTACCTC. This codes for CASTEGSLWQGYEQYL.